Sequencing of this TCR beta chain was carried out in a study of T-cell memory formation after mild COVID-19. CDR3 length: 14 residues. From germline, CDR1 is DFQATT and CDR2 SNEGSKA (reference sequence). V shed 5 bases and J shed 9 bases, with 20 bases lying between them. TCRdb reprocessed the 5' RACE reads with MiXCR, giving one entry per CDR3 protein. The table records fewer than 650,000 distinct CDR3 sequences, 15% to 20% of them present only once. The TCR originated in an adult woman who had mild COVID-19 (a few samples of this study predate the infection). Cell type and time point are not known. The chain recombines TRBV20-1 with TRBJ2-1, with D perhaps matching TRBD2 (5 bases). The sample consisted of PBMCs or a T cell subset sorted from them (not recorded which). The CDR3 bases are TGCAGTGCTCCCACCGGGTCCGGGGTGAGTGAGCAGTTCTTC. Its protein product is CSAPTGSGVSEQFF.